This passage covers 31 T cell receptor beta chains from one sample sequenced in a study of CD8 T cells in ankylosing spondylitis. Using its own MiXCR run on the 5' RACE reads, TCRdb lists one record per CDR3 protein. The sample holds fewer than 250,000 distinct CDR3 sequences, about 10% seen once. Sequencing input: blood, either unsorted or a sorted T cell fraction (not recorded which). Source of these receptors: a male donor with ankylosing spondylitis or in good health (not recorded which).

The chain uses TRBV12-3 or TRBV12-4 and TRBJ2-5; 7 nucleotides align to TRBD2. Trimming took 0 bases from V and 5 from J; bases not matched to a gene: 6. The CDR3 contains 15 residues. In DNA form, the CDR3 reads TGTGCCAGCAGTTTAGCGGGAGGGCCGGATGAGACCCAGTACTTC. Its protein product is CASSLAGGPDETQYF.

This clonotype was counted a few times. The gene calls are TRBV5-1 and TRBJ1-1, with D tentatively TRBD1 (6 bases). CDR1 is SGHRS and CDR2 is YFSETQ in the germline V gene. The CDR3 is made up of 14 amino acids. V was clipped by 4 bases and J by 4 bases, with 14 bases between them. Here the CDR3 DNA reads TGCGCCAGCAGCCCAGGAGGGACAAGCACTGAAGCTTTCTTT. It is translated as CASSPGGTSTEAFF.

With regard to this clonotype: One end of the junction does not line up with germline, which may come from a read error. The V and J genes are TRBV10-2 and TRBJ2-5, with 9 bases aligning to TRBD1. CDR1 and CDR2 from the germline V gene are WSHSY and SAAADI. The CDR3 runs 13 residues. CDR3 in amino acids: CVSRGQGRETQYF. The CDR3 DNA is TGCGTCAGCAGGGGACAGGGTCGAGAGACCCAGTACTTC.

The gene calls are TRBV7-9 and TRBJ2-5; the match to TRBD2 covers 8 bases. CDR1 is SEHNR, CDR2 FQNEAQ, per germline (reference sequence). The V segment lost 4 bases and the J segment 1 base; nucleotides outside the gene matches: 5. The CDR3 totals 15 residues. The CDR3 loop reads CASSSELAAQETQYF. In DNA form, the CDR3 reads TGTGCCAGCAGCTCCGAACTAGCGGCCCAAGAGACCCAGTACTTC.

This clonotype was detected ten times or more. As DNA, the CDR3 is TGCAGTGCCCACTCTAGCGGGACGCAAGAGACCCAGTACTTC. Translation: CSAHSSGTQETQYF. The V call is TRBV20-1, the J call TRBJ2-5, with 9 bases lining up with TRBD2. The CDR3 totals 14 residues. Germline V lookup: CDR1 DFQATT, CDR2 SNEGSKA (reference sequence). V shed 6 bases, J shed 2 bases, and the junction held 7 bases outside the gene matches.

This clonotype has at least ten counts. The chain combines TRBV29-1 with TRBJ2-7; D unresolved. Germline V gene data show CDR1 as SQVTM and CDR2 as ANQGSEA. This CDR3 has 13 amino acids. V gave up 3 bases and J gave up 3 bases, with 12 bases separating them. The CDR3, as DNA: TGCAGCGTTGAGGGTCTTGAGAGCTACGAGCAGTACTTC. As protein: CSVEGLESYEQYF.

The table lists this clonotype with many counts. This chain links TRBV12-3 or TRBV12-4 with TRBJ2-6; D could derive from TRBD1 or TRBD2 (5 bases each). The CDR3 sequence is 13 residues long. With 10 bases removed from V and 7 bases from J, the gap between germline ends came to 14 bases. CDR3 region: CAIRPGPANVLTF. The CDR3 nucleotides read TGTGCCATCCGCCCGGGGCCAGCCAACGTCCTGACTTTC.

There are a few counts of this clonotype. At one end the junction does not follow the germline gene, possibly because of a read error. The rearrangement joins TRBV6-2 or TRBV6-3 to TRBJ2-2; possibly TRBD1 for D (6 bases). The CDR3 is made up of 15 amino acids. CDR1 is MNHEY and CDR2 is SVGEGT in the germline V gene. The CDR3 region has the DNA TGTGCCGGCAGCAGGACAGAAGGGAACACCGGGGAGCTGTTTTTT. Protein: CAGSRTEGNTGELFF.

In the case of this clonotype: This may arise from a read error, as a much more abundant clone is one base away. This chain uses TRBV7-9 with TRBJ2-3, with 8 bases fitting TRBD2. The germline V gene has CDR1 SEHNR and CDR2 FQNEAQ (reference sequence). This CDR3 is 15 amino acids long. CDR3 nucleotide sequence: TGTGTCAGCAGCGCCTCCGGGGGGGCTGTAGATACGCAGTATTTT. Amino acid sequence: CVSSASGGAVDTQYF.

This clonotype was counted ten times or more. The genes are TRBV7-9 and TRBJ1-2; D perhaps matches TRBD1 (6 bases). Germline CDR1 SEHNR, CDR2 FQNEAQ (reference sequence). V lost 7 bases and J lost 4, with 16 bases in between. This CDR3 has 14 residues. The DNA of the CDR3 is TGTGCCAGCACCCCGAAGGACAGAATCTATGGCTACACCTTC. Its translation: CASTPKDRIYGYTF.

This clonotype was found many times. The chain links TRBV15 to TRBJ2-1; TRBD2 aligns across 8 bases. The CDR3 runs to 15 residues. With 3 bases clipped from V and 3 bases from J, the junction kept 4 bases outside the gene matches. Germline V gene data show CDR1 as LNHNV and CDR2 as YYDKDF (reference sequence). The CDR3, as DNA: TGTGCCACCAGCAGGAGGACTAGCAACTACAATGAGCAGTTCTTC. Amino acid sequence: CATSRRTSNYNEQFF.

This clonotype was recorded at least ten times. This sequence joins TRBV5-8 and TRBJ2-2; D ambiguous. CDR3 length: 17 amino acids. Germline V gene data show CDR1 as SGHTS and CDR2 as YDEGEE. The V end was cut by 2 bases, the J end by 3 bases, with 17 bases between. This CDR3 is CASSFGLPVHDTGELFF. The CDR3 DNA reads as TGTGCCAGCAGCTTCGGCCTTCCCGTCCATGACACCGGGGAGCTGTTTTTT.

This clonotype appeared many times. The chain uses TRBV12-3 or TRBV12-4 and TRBJ2-5; D assignment may be TRBD1 or TRBD2 (5 bases each). Trimming took off 4 bases at V and 4 bases at J, with 13 bases between the two ends. The CDR3 contains 14 residues. Written as DNA, the CDR3 is TGTGCCAGCAGTTGGACTGGGGCTGGAGAGACCCAGTACTTC. Protein product: CASSWTGAGETQYF.

This clonotype was seen a few times. The chain uses TRBV2 and TRBJ2-3; possible D gene TRBD1, 6 bases. The CDR3 is made up of 13 amino acids. V was shortened by 5 bases and J by 8 bases, with 14 bases between the two germline ends. CDR1 and CDR2 (germline): SNHLY, FYNNEI. The CDR3 DNA follows: TGTGCCAGCAGTACGAAGACAGGCGGTACGCAGTATTTT. Translation: CASSTKTGGTQYF.

J is TRBJ1-5 and V is TRBV7-2; 9 nucleotides agree with TRBD1. Losses at the gene ends were 3 bases for V and 5 bases for J; bases not matched to a gene: 2. CDR1 and CDR2 (germline): SGHTA, FQGNSA. The CDR3 consists of 14 residues. In DNA form, the CDR3 reads TGTGCCAGCAGCTTTAGACAGGGGGATCAGCCCCAGCATTTT. Translation: CASSFRQGDQPQHF. Based on the CDR3 plus reference TRBV7-2 and TRBJ1-5, the full variable domain is GAGVSQSPSNKVTEKGKDVELRCDPISGHTALYWYRQSLGQGLEFLIYFQGNSAPDKSGLPSDRFSAERTGGSVSTLTIQRTQQEDSAVYLCASSFRQGDQPQHFGDGTRLSIL.

This clonotype was seen repeatedly, ten times or more. The chain couples TRBV7-9 to TRBJ2-7; perhaps TRBD2 as D (5 bases). Trimming pared 1 base from V and 12 bases from J, leaving 13 bases between. CDR1 is SEHNR and CDR2 is FQNEAQ in the germline V gene (reference sequence). The CDR3 contains 12 residues. CDR3 in amino acids: CASSLELGSRYF. CDR3 bases: TGTGCCAGCAGCTTAGAGCTGGGGAGCCGGTACTTC. The full variable domain, completed using reference TRBV7-9 and TRBJ2-7, is DTGVSQNPRHKITKRGQNVTFRCDPISEHNRLYWYRQTLGQGPEFLTYFQNEAQLEKSRLLSDRFSAERPKGSFSTLEIQRTEQGDSAMYLCASSLELGSRYFGPGTRLTVT.

Concerning this clonotype itself: One junction end disagrees with the germline gene, perhaps due to a read error. The V call is TRBV5-5, the J call TRBJ2-4, with TRBD2 identical over 9 bases. Germline CDR1 SGHKS, CDR2 YYEKEE (reference sequence). The CDR3 loop spans 16 amino acids. In nucleotides, the CDR3 is TGTACCAGCAGCTCTGTGGGAGCGGGGGGCAAAAACATTCAGTACTTC. This gives the protein CTSSSVGAGGKNIQYF. The entire variable domain, with the rest obtained from reference TRBV5-5 and TRBJ2-4, is as follows: DAGVTQSPTHLIKTRGQQVTLRCSPISGHKSVSWYQQVLGQGPQFIFQYYEKEERGRGNFPDRFSARQFPNYSSELNVNALLLGDSALYLCTSSSVGAGGKNIQYFGAGTRLSVL.

This clonotype was found many times. This chain connects TRBV20-1 to TRBJ2-3; 13 bases fit TRBD2. There are 15 residues in the CDR3. Trimming cost V 5 bases and J 8 bases; bases outside gene matches: 10. The germline CDR1 and CDR2 sequences are DFQATT and SNEGSKA (reference sequence). DNA of the CDR3: TGCAGTGCTGCTGGGACTAGCGGGGAACTCACTACGCAGTATTTT. Encoded protein: CSAAGTSGELTTQYF.

This clonotype was seen at least ten times. The genes are TRBV19 and TRBJ2-7; the D call may be TRBD1 or TRBD2 (5 bases each). The CDR3 contains 14 residues. Trimming stripped 3 bases from V and 6 bases from J, with 15 bases between. Germline values: CDR1 LNHDA, CDR2 SQIVND (reference sequence). The CDR3 loop is CASSIELVGAEQYF. For the CDR3, the DNA is TGTGCCAGTAGTATTGAACTAGTCGGGGCCGAGCAGTACTTC. Supplemented by reference TRBV19 and TRBJ2-7, the full variable domain reads DGGITQSPKYLFRKEGQNVTLSCEQNLNHDAMYWYRQDPGQGLRLIYYSQIVNDFQKGDIAEGYSVSREKKESFPLTVTSAQKNPTAFYLCASSIELVGAEQYFGPGTRLTVT.

This clonotype has only a few counts. The chain combines TRBV10-1 with TRBJ2-5; TRBD2 agrees at 12 bases. The ends lost 10 bases at V and 2 bases at J; junction bases unmatched: 5. The CDR3 loop spans 14 amino acids. Germline V gene sequence: CDR1 WNHNN, CDR2 SYGVQD (reference sequence). The CDR3 DNA reads TGCGCCATTACTAGCGGGGGGTTACAAGAGACCCAGTACTTC. Translation gives CAITSGGLQETQYF.

This clonotype was detected ten times or more. In DNA form, the CDR3 reads TGCGCCAGCAGCTCGCGGACGAGCACAGATACGCAGTATTTT. Amino acids: CASSSRTSTDTQYF. The rearrangement links TRBV5-1 to TRBJ2-3; D is undetermined. The CDR3 has 14 amino acids. Germline V gives CDR1 SGHRS, CDR2 YFSETQ. Deletions cut 3 bases from V and 0 bases from J, with 8 bases between.

Ten or more counts support this clonotype. This chain uses TRBV12-3 or TRBV12-4 with TRBJ2-7, with D perhaps matching TRBD2 (5 bases). This CDR3 has 15 amino acids. V was cut by 5 bases and J by 1 base, with 15 bases left in between. Here the CDR3 DNA reads TGTGCCAGCAGTGGACGGACCGGAGGATCCTACGAGCAGTACTTC. Encoded protein: CASSGRTGGSYEQYF.

This clonotype has at least ten counts. The chain couples TRBV20-1 to TRBJ1-1; no clear D. Germline V gene sequence: CDR1 DFQATT, CDR2 SNEGSKA (reference sequence). V gave up 3 bases and J gave up 1 base, with 9 bases separating them. CDR3 length: 13 residues. The CDR3 region has the DNA TGCAGTGCTAGCCCGGAGGCGAACACTGAAGCTTTCTTT. Translating it yields CSASPEANTEAFF.

This clonotype was counted at least ten times. The rearrangement links TRBV4-1 to TRBJ2-1, with D possibly matching TRBD2 (5 bases). Germline lookup yields CDR1 MGHRA and CDR2 YSYEKL. The V end was cut by 6 bases, the J end by 7 bases, with 13 bases between. CDR3 length: 13 residues. This chain's CDR3 is CASSLGLGNEQFF. The CDR3 DNA sequence: TGCGCCAGCAGTCTCGGACTTGGGAATGAGCAGTTCTTC.

This clonotype was observed at least ten times. V and J are TRBV2 and TRBJ1-2; D gene uncertain. Per germline, CDR1 SNHLY and CDR2 FYNNEI. Trimming pared 5 bases from V and 0 bases from J, leaving 16 bases between. This CDR3 spans 16 amino acids. As DNA, the CDR3 is TGTGCCAGCAGTATGACGGTGAGGCCTACTAACTATGGCTACACCTTC. This translates into CASSMTVRPTNYGYTF. The variable domain in full, completed from reference TRBV2 and TRBJ1-2, reads EPEVTQTPSHQVTQMGQEVILRCVPISNHLYFYWYRQILGQKVEFLVSFYNNEISEKSEIFDDQFSVERPDGSNFTLKIRSTKLEDSAMYFCASSMTVRPTNYGYTFGSGTRLTVV.

Ten or more counts support this clonotype. The V gene is TRBV9, the J gene TRBJ1-2, with a possible D match to TRBD1 (5 bases). CDR3 length: 14 residues. Germline-derived CDR1 and CDR2 are SGDLS and YYNGEE. V was clipped by 3 bases and J by 5 bases, with 14 bases between them. The CDR3 sequence: CASSADPTVYGYTF. DNA for the CDR3: TGTGCCAGCAGCGCAGACCCGACAGTGTATGGCTACACCTTC.

This clonotype was recorded at least ten times. The chain carries TRBV29-1 and TRBJ2-3; no definite D call. Germline values: CDR1 SQVTM, CDR2 ANQGSEA. V was clipped by 4 bases and J by 1 base, with 9 bases between them. CDR3 length equals 13 residues. This chain's CDR3 is CSVGGFRTDTQYF. The CDR3 bases are TGCAGCGTTGGCGGTTTTCGCACAGATACGCAGTATTTT.

This clonotype has just a few counts. The V call is TRBV7-2, the J call TRBJ1-2; D call uncertain. Germline CDR1 SGHTA, CDR2 FQGNSA. Trimming removed 4 bases at V and 8 bases at J, with 14 bases between. This CDR3 has 13 amino acids. The CDR3 sequence is CASSSLYPGGYTF. CDR3 DNA sequence: TGTGCCAGCAGCTCCCTTTATCCGGGAGGCTACACCTTC.

This clonotype has a count of ten or more. This chain connects TRBV5-1 to TRBJ2-3; D call uncertain. The CDR3 runs to 11 residues. Germline assignment: CDR1 SGHRS and CDR2 YFSETQ. Trimming removed 0 bases at V and 5 bases at J, with 1 base between. CDR3 bases: TGCGCCAGCAGCTTGGAAGATACGCAGTATTTT. Its translation is CASSLEDTQYF. Drawing the rest from reference TRBV5-1 and TRBJ2-3, the complete variable domain is KAGVTQTPRYLIKTRGQQVTLSCSPISGHRSVSWYQQTPGQGLQFLFEYFSETQRNKGNFPGRFSGRQFSNSRSEMNVSTLELGDSALYLCASSLEDTQYFGPGTRLTVL.

As for this clonotype: This may come from a read error, since a much larger clone is one base off. The chain is built from TRBV12-3 or TRBV12-4 and TRBJ2-1; tentatively, D is TRBD1 (9 bases). This CDR3 has 15 amino acids. V lost 7 bases and J 5 bases, leaving 18 bases between the germline ends. The CDR3 DNA is TGTGCCAGCAATAGCGGGACAGGGTGCGACAATGAGCAGTTCTTC. Its translation is CASNSGTGCDNEQFF.

This clonotype was observed a handful of times. This rearrangement joins TRBV20-1 to TRBJ1-2, with D tentatively TRBD1 (6 bases). Germline values: CDR1 DFQATT, CDR2 SNEGSKA (reference sequence). The CDR3 is 13 amino acids. Trimming removed 2 bases at V and 5 bases at J, with 12 bases between. The CDR3 DNA is TGCAGTGCTAGAATACAGGGAAAGTATGGCTACACCTTC. It encodes CSARIQGKYGYTF.